This T cell receptor beta chain was profiled in a study of OX40 agonist ivuxolimab in advanced cancers. This clone was counted a single time. Germline CDR1 is SGHDT and CDR2 is YYEEEE. V was clipped by 3 bases and J by 10 bases, with 14 bases between them. The CDR3 is made up of 13 amino acids. Here immunoSEQ multiplex PCR was the method, and the copy in TCRdb shows in-frame clones only, minus some. Of about 80,000 clones listed, roughly 90% are singletons. Material: CD4+ or CD8+ T cells sorted from blood, obtained in a trial of the OX40 agonist ivuxolimab. The J gene is TRBJ2-1, the V gene TRBV5-6, with D unresolved. This clonotype originated in an adult with an advanced solid tumor such as melanoma, head and neck, liver or kidney cancer. The CDR3 DNA follows: TGTGCCAGCAGCTCCGTTTCCTCCAGGGAGCAGTTCTTC. Its translation: CASSSVSSREQFF. Drawing the rest from reference TRBV5-6 and TRBJ2-1, the complete variable domain is DAGVTQSPTHLIKTRGQQVTLRCSPKSGHDTVSWYQQALGQGPQFIFQYYEEEERQRGNFPDRFSGHQFPNYSSELNVNALLLGDSALYLCASSSVSSREQFFGPGTRLTVL.